These 26 T cell receptor beta chains originate from one sample sequenced in a study of T-cell reconstitution after alpha-beta-depleted transplantation in children. Unique molecular identifiers were incorporated when the TCRbeta library was constructed. TCRdb reprocessed the PCR reads with MiXCR, giving one entry per CDR3 protein. The sample carries about 180,000 distinct CDR3 sequences, approximately 10% recorded once. The source was PBMCs, collected before TCRalphabeta/CD19-depleted stem cell transplant. The source is a boy aged 2 to 9 with acute myeloid leukemia, due to receive a stem cell transplant.

This clonotype showed up many times. The CDR3 bases are TGTGCCAGCAGCTTAATCTCGAGGGAACTGTTTTTT. Amino acid sequence: CASSLISRELFF. V usage is TRBV7-8 and J usage is TRBJ1-4; D is uncertain. The germline V and J ends were trimmed by 2 bases and 12 bases, with 10 bases remaining between them. The CDR3 contains 12 residues. CDR1 is SGHVS, CDR2 FQNEAQ, per germline.

In this sample, this clonotype turned up many times. The rearrangement joins TRBV20-1 to TRBJ2-7, with 9 nucleotides matching TRBD1. The germline gives CDR1 DFQATT, CDR2 SNEGSKA (reference sequence). The CDR3 covers 14 residues. Germline trimming cut 4 bases from V and 3 bases from J; bases unmatched to any gene: 7. CDR3 protein: CSATSRDRDYEQYF. The CDR3 DNA reads TGCAGTGCTACCAGCCGGGACAGGGACTACGAGCAGTACTTC.

In its sample, this clonotype was seen many times. This chain links TRBV5-5 with TRBJ1-1; D remains unclear. Trimming pared 1 base from V and 0 bases from J, leaving 7 bases between. The CDR3 runs to 14 residues. Germline CDR1 is SGHKS and CDR2 is YYEKEE (reference sequence). CDR3 region: CASSLTDMNTEAFF. The CDR3 DNA sequence: TGTGCCAGCAGCTTGACAGATATGAACACTGAAGCTTTCTTT.

This clonotype came up many times. The V gene is TRBV6-1, the J gene TRBJ2-1; D is undetermined. V shed 2 bases and J shed 0 bases, with 5 bases lying between them. The CDR3 spans 14 residues. In germline, CDR1 is MNHNS, CDR2 SASEGT. The chain's CDR3 is CASSEQSSYNEQFF. The DNA for the CDR3 is TGTGCCAGCAGTGAACAGAGCTCCTACAATGAGCAGTTCTTC.

About this clonotype: A read error may explain this, as a much larger clone is one base away. The V gene is TRBV7-3, the J gene TRBJ1-2, with a weak D call TRBD1 (5 bases). The germline V and J ends were trimmed by 7 bases and 3 bases, with 15 bases remaining between them. This CDR3 is 14 amino acids long. Germline-derived CDR1 and CDR2 are SGHTA and FQGTGA. In DNA form, the CDR3 reads TGTGCCAGCAACCTCTGGACACCAGACTATGGCTACACCTTC. Translation: CASNLWTPDYGYTF.

This clonotype was counted ten times or more. V and J are TRBV7-9 and TRBJ2-1; 9 positions match TRBD2. Trimming took 6 bases from V and 6 from J; bases not matched to a gene: 12. This CDR3 is 16 amino acids long. Germline assignment: CDR1 SEHNR and CDR2 FQNEAQ (reference sequence). In nucleotides, the CDR3 is TGTGCCAGCAGTTCCGACTTAGCGGGAGCGGGCAATGAGCAGTTCTTC. Protein product: CASSSDLAGAGNEQFF. Looking up the rest from reference TRBV7-9 and TRBJ2-1 gives the full variable domain: DTGVSQNPRHKITKRGQNVTFRCDPISEHNRLYWYRQTLGQGPEFLTYFQNEAQLEKSRLLSDRFSAERPKGSFSTLEIQRTEQGDSAMYLCASSSDLAGAGNEQFFGPGTRLTVL.

This chain connects TRBV5-4 to TRBJ2-1; TRBD2 agrees at 15 bases. Losses at the gene ends were 3 bases for V and 0 bases for J; bases not matched to a gene: 4. CDR3 length equals 18 residues. Germline V CDR1 and CDR2: SGHNT, YYREEE (reference sequence). CDR3 sequence: CASSSGLAGGGSYNEQFF. CDR3 nucleotides: TGTGCCAGCAGCTCGGGACTAGCGGGAGGTGGCTCCTACAATGAGCAGTTCTTC.

This clonotype has at least ten counts. The V call is TRBV6-2 or TRBV6-3, the J call TRBJ1-3, with TRBD1 matching over 7 bases. V lost 2 bases to trimming and J lost 0 bases; unmatched junction nucleotides: 16. The germline V gene has CDR1 MNHEY and CDR2 SVGEGT. This CDR3 has 20 amino acids. As DNA, the CDR3 is TGTGCCAGCAGTTACGCAATGGGACAGATCTATGGGGGCTCTGGAAACACCATATATTTT. It specifies CASSYAMGQIYGGSGNTIYF.

This clonotype has a count of ten or more. The CDR3 bases are TGCGCCAGCAGCCAAGACGGCGCGGGCAGAAGTTATGGCTACACCTTC. This translates into CASSQDGAGRSYGYTF. V is TRBV4-1 and J is TRBJ1-2; D is undetermined. The CDR3 sequence is 16 residues long. CDR1 is MGHRA and CDR2 is YSYEKL in the germline V gene. Trimming shortened V by 0 bases and J by 5 bases, and 16 bases separated the two germline ends.

This clonotype showed up just a few times. The rearrangement joins TRBV3-1 to TRBJ1-4; TRBD1 matches 8 bases. J lost 8 bases, V lost 0 bases, and 5 bases had no gene match. The CDR3 is 15 amino acids. Germline V CDR1 and CDR2: LGHDT, YNNKEL (reference sequence). DNA of the CDR3: TGTGCCAGCAGCCAAGAGGAGACAGGGGAAGAAAAACTGTTTTTT. Its translation: CASSQEETGEEKLFF.

This clonotype was detected many times. The chain links TRBV12-3 or TRBV12-4 to TRBJ2-5, with D hard to call. Deletions cut 6 bases from V and 1 base from J, with 12 bases between. The CDR3 contains 14 residues. The CDR3 spells CASSSLLGQETQYF. CDR3 nucleotide sequence: TGTGCCAGCAGCTCCCTCCTGGGCCAAGAGACCCAGTACTTC.

This clonotype showed up many times. Being one base from a much bigger clone, this may be a read error. This chain joins TRBV9 and TRBJ2-1, with a tentative D call TRBD2 (6 bases). The germline CDR1 and CDR2 sequences are SGDLS and YYNGEE. The V gene lost 4 bases and the J gene lost 0 bases, with 11 bases spanning the gap. The CDR3 loop spans 15 amino acids. Here the CDR3 reads CASSLRDFSYNEQFF. The CDR3 nucleotides read TGTGCCAGCAGCCTCCGGGACTTCTCCTACAATGAGCAGTTCTTC.

The chain is built from TRBV4-1 and TRBJ2-2, with D maybe TRBD2 (6 bases). V was trimmed by 4 bases and J by 1 base, leaving 13 bases between them. Germline V gives CDR1 MGHRA, CDR2 YSYEKL. The CDR3 sequence is 16 residues long. CDR3 in DNA: TGCGCCAGCAGCCGGGGGTGGGGAGGGAACACCGGGGAGCTGTTTTTT. The encoded protein is CASSRGWGGNTGELFF.

The chain couples TRBV9 to TRBJ2-2; 8 bases align to TRBD1. The CDR3 loop spans 14 amino acids. V was clipped by 1 base and J by 7 bases; unmatched bases: 3. In germline, CDR1 is SGDLS, CDR2 YYNGEE. The CDR3 DNA is TGTGCCAGCAGCGTATTACAGGGGGACGGGGAGCTGTTTTTT. Translated: CASSVLQGDGELFF.

For this clonotype: A much larger clone is a single base away; this may be a read error. The chain has TRBV6-1 and TRBJ1-5; 8 nucleotides agree with TRBD1. The germline CDR1 and CDR2 sequences are MNHNS and SASEGT. CDR3 length: 14 amino acids. The chain's CDR3 is CASSEQGANQPPHF. The CDR3, as DNA: TGTGCCAGCAGTGAACAGGGGGCAAATCAGCCCCCGCATTTT.

In this sample, this clonotype turned up many times. V gene TRBV6-1 combines with J gene TRBJ1-1, with D perhaps matching TRBD1 (5 bases). Trimming took 8 bases from V and 4 from J, leaving 20 bases between them. The germline gives CDR1 MNHNS, CDR2 SASEGT. This CDR3 comprises 15 residues. The DNA for the CDR3 is TGTGCCAGCGAGGCAGGGTCAACCTCGGGCACTGAAGCTTTCTTT. This codes for CASEAGSTSGTEAFF.

This clonotype was found many times. The chain combines TRBV9 with TRBJ2-2, with TRBD1 matching 9 bases. Germline trimming cut 2 bases from V and 4 bases from J; bases unmatched to any gene: 0. CDR3 size: 14 residues. Germline assignment: CDR1 SGDLS and CDR2 YYNGEE. Here the CDR3 DNA reads TGTGCCAGCAGCGTGGGACAGGGCACCGGGGAGCTGTTTTTT. Translated: CASSVGQGTGELFF.

Ten or more counts support this clonotype. The chain joins TRBV4-1 to TRBJ2-5; a weak D match, TRBD2 (6 bases). Trimming pared 2 bases from V and 3 bases from J, leaving 16 bases between. The germline V gene has CDR1 MGHRA and CDR2 YSYEKL. The CDR3 contains 16 residues. The DNA for the CDR3 is TGCGCCAGCAGCCAACTCCCTCCCTGGAGGGAAGAGACCCAGTACTTC. This encodes CASSQLPPWREETQYF.

Remarks on this clonotype: A much larger clone lies one base from this, so it may be a read error. J is TRBJ2-2 and V is TRBV15; D perhaps matches TRBD1 (5 bases). CDR1 and CDR2 (germline): LNHNV, YYDKDF (reference sequence). The CDR3 has 16 residues. The V and J ends lost 1 base and 6 bases respectively, with 15 bases between them. CDR3: CATSRAGSLCAGELFF. The CDR3 DNA follows: TGTGCCACCAGCAGAGCAGGGTCGTTGTGTGCCGGGGAGCTGTTTTTT.

This clonotype was seen at least ten times. The chain joins TRBV5-1 to TRBJ1-1; no clear D gene. Germline V gives CDR1 SGHRS, CDR2 YFSETQ. Between the trimmed V and J ends, which lost 1 base and 1 base, there was a span of 5 bases. This CDR3 spans 13 amino acids. CDR3 in amino acids: CASSLPPNTEAFF. In DNA, the CDR3 is TGCGCCAGCAGCTTGCCGCCGAACACTGAAGCTTTCTTT.

This clonotype has a count of ten or more. The chain combines TRBV10-3 with TRBJ1-1; 7 nucleotides match TRBD1. CDR1 is ENHRY, CDR2 SYGVKD, per germline. With V trimmed by 6 bases and J by 3 bases, 4 bases remained unmatched. CDR3 length: 13 residues. The CDR3 coding sequence is TGTGCCATCAGCCAGGGGGGGGACACTGAAGCTTTCTTT. It is translated as CAISQGGDTEAFF.

This clonotype was recorded many times. The gene calls are TRBV7-3 and TRBJ2-3; D unclear. Germline assignment: CDR1 SGHTA and CDR2 FQGTGA. V shed 5 bases and J shed 5 bases, with 8 bases lying between them. The CDR3 runs to 12 residues. Written as DNA, the CDR3 is TGTGCCAGCAGCGTCCCTGGAGATACGCAGTATTTT. This translates into CASSVPGDTQYF.

This clonotype was detected a few times. The junction and the germline gene differ at one end; a read error may be behind it. The chain has TRBV20-1 and TRBJ2-5, with 7 bases identical to TRBD2. This CDR3 is built from 18 residues. Germline V CDR1 and CDR2: DFQATT, SNEGSKA (reference sequence). CDR3 DNA sequence: TGCAGTGCTAGATTGGTTGGGCTAGCGGAGGGAGCACAAGAGACCCATTACTTC. Its translation is CSARLVGLAEGAQETHYF.

This clonotype was detected only a few times. This chain joins TRBV19 and TRBJ1-3; D is undetermined. The CDR3 length is 15 residues. Between the trimmed V and J ends, which lost 7 bases and 0 bases, there was a span of 13 bases. Germline V lookup: CDR1 LNHDA, CDR2 SQIVND (reference sequence). CDR3 sequence reads: CASNIGRASGNTIYF. The CDR3 nucleotides are TGTGCCAGTAACATTGGGAGAGCCTCTGGAAACACCATATATTTT.

This clonotype has at least ten counts. The chain uses TRBV6-1 and TRBJ2-5, with 7 nucleotides matching TRBD2. From germline, CDR1 is MNHNS and CDR2 SASEGT. V gave up 5 bases and J gave up 1 base; unmatched junction bases: 10. CDR3 size: 16 residues. CDR3 DNA sequence: TGTGCCAGCAGTCCTCCGGGGCTAGCGGCCCAAGAGACCCAGTACTTC. Its protein is CASSPPGLAAQETQYF.

Turning to this clonotype: A much larger clone lies one base from this, so it may be a read error. The chain uses TRBV7-9 and TRBJ1-3; 7 bases are shared with TRBD1. This CDR3 region has 16 residues. Germline loops: CDR1 SEHNR, CDR2 FQNEAQ (reference sequence). J gave up 0 bases and V 6 bases, and 8 bases lay outside the gene matches. DNA of the CDR3: TGTGCCAGCAGTCGGGACAGCGACTACTCTGGAAACACCATATATTTT. Amino acid sequence: CASSRDSDYSGNTIYF.